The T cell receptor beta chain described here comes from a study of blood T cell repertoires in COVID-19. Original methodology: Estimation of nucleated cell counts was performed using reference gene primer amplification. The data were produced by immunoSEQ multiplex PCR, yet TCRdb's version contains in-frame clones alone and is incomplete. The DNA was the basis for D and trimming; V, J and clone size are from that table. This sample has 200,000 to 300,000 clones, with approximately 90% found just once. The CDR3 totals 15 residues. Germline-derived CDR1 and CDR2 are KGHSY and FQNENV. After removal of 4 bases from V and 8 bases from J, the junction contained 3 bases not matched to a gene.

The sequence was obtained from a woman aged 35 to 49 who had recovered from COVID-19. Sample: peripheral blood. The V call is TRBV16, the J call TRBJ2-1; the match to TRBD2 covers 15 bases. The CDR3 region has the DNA TGTGCCAGCAGCCCCGGACTAGCGGGAGGGTATGAGCAGTTCTTC. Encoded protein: CASSPGLAGGYEQFF.